The 15 T cell receptor beta chains reported below all come from one sample, sequenced in a study of blood T cell repertoires in COVID-19. The repertoire was sequenced with immunoSEQ multiplex PCR; TCRdb's copy has only in-frame clones and lacks some. The repertoire has almost 250,000 clones, 70% to 90% of them found once; the top ten carry roughly 1.6%. Source material: PBMCs or T cells enriched from blood (not recorded which). The receptor source for this set is a woman aged 45-65 years who had recovered from COVID-19.

The CDR3: CASSVGPRGESTDTQYF. In nucleotides, the CDR3 is TGTGCCAGCAGCGTAGGGCCACGTGGAGAGAGCACAGATACGCAGTATTTT. The chain joins TRBV9 to TRBJ2-3, with D uncertain. The CDR3 is 17 amino acids. Germline CDR1 and CDR2: SGDLS and YYNGEE. Trimming took off 0 bases at V and 0 bases at J, with 14 bases between the two ends. Variable domain in full (rest from reference TRBV9 and TRBJ2-3): DSGVTQTPKHLITATGQRVTLRCSPRSGDLSVYWYQQSLDQGLQFLIQYYNGEERAKGNILERFSAQQFPDLHSELNLSSLELGDSALYFCASSVGPRGESTDTQYFGPGTRLTVL.

J is TRBJ2-7 and V is TRBV20-1, with D perhaps TRBD2 (6 bases). The length of the CDR3 is 13 residues. Per germline, CDR1 DFQATT and CDR2 SNEGSKA (reference sequence). V lost 3 bases, J lost 2 bases, and 11 bases lay in between. The CDR3 nucleotides read TGCAGTGCTAGTGTGCGGGATCCCTACGAGCAGTACTTC. It encodes CSASVRDPYEQYF.

V gene TRBV15 combines with J gene TRBJ2-5, with TRBD2 identical over 7 bases. The V and J ends lost 0 bases and 1 base, in that order; junction bases with no gene match: 14. The CDR3 loop spans 19 amino acids. From germline, CDR1 is LNHNV and CDR2 YYDKDF (reference sequence). Here the CDR3 DNA reads TGTGCCACCAGCAGAGATTATCGGCGGGAGCTCAGAGGCCAAGAGACCCAGTACTTC. It codes for CATSRDYRRELRGQETQYF.

The chain uses TRBV6-5 and TRBJ2-7; D is possibly TRBD2 (6 bases). With 6 bases removed from V and 8 bases from J, the gap between germline ends came to 17 bases. Germline loops: CDR1 MNHEY, CDR2 SVGAGI. The CDR3 loop spans 13 amino acids. The CDR3 sequence: CASRGRGFGKQYF. In DNA form, the CDR3 reads TGTGCCAGCAGGGGACGGGGGTTTGGCAAGCAGTACTTC.

The chain carries TRBV7-2 and TRBJ2-3; D remains ambiguous. This CDR3 comprises 16 residues. Germline V gives CDR1 SGHTA, CDR2 FQGNSA. Trimming left V 4 bases short and J 2 bases short, with 16 bases between. CDR3 sequence: CASSYRFGWATDTQYF. The CDR3 DNA reads as TGTGCCAGCAGCTATAGGTTTGGGTGGGCCACAGATACGCAGTATTTT.

The CDR3 is CASRETGSNTGELFF. The CDR3 DNA reads as TGTGCCAGCAGAGAGACAGGGTCCAACACCGGGGAGCTGTTTTTT. V and J are TRBV2 and TRBJ2-2; 7 bases line up with TRBD1. CDR3 length equals 15 residues. Per the germline V gene, CDR1 is SNHLY and CDR2 is FYNNEI. Trimming took 6 bases from V and 2 from J; bases not matched to a gene: 6.

The chain has TRBV19 and TRBJ1-2; 9 bases agree with TRBD1. Germline CDR1 and CDR2: LNHDA and SQIVND (reference sequence). This CDR3 has 13 residues. V gave up 5 bases and J gave up 8 bases; unmatched junction bases: 6. CDR3 nucleotides: TGTGCCAGTAGTTGGGGACAGGGCCAAGGCTACACCTTC. It translates to CASSWGQGQGYTF.

The rearrangement joins TRBV7-8 to TRBJ1-3; D not resolved. CDR1 is SGHVS, CDR2 FQNEAQ, per germline. The V end was cut by 7 bases, the J end by 0 bases, with 10 bases between. CDR3 size: 14 residues. The CDR3 loop is CASTSQISGNTIYF. Here the CDR3 DNA reads TGTGCCAGCACTTCCCAGATCTCTGGAAACACCATATATTTT.

J is TRBJ1-5 and V is TRBV28; the D gene is possibly TRBD1 (6 bases). This CDR3 contains 14 residues. Germline CDR1 MDHEN, CDR2 SYDVKM. Deletions cut 5 bases from V and 11 bases from J, with 19 bases between. DNA for the CDR3: TGTGCCAGCAGTGGGGACACCCGGCTAGGGGCCCAGCATTTT. Protein product: CASSGDTRLGAQHF. The full variable domain, rest sourced from reference TRBV28 and TRBJ1-5, is DVKVTQSSRYLVKRTGEKVFLECVQDMDHENMFWYRQDPGLGLRLIYFSYDVKMKEKGDIPEGYSVSREKKERFSLILESASTNQTSMYLCASSGDTRLGAQHFGDGTRLSIL.

This clone was recorded once. The chain employs TRBV4-1 and TRBJ2-7; no clear D gene. Germline V CDR1 and CDR2: MGHRA, YSYEKL. CDR3 length: 14 residues. V lost 4 bases, J lost 9 bases, and 19 bases lay in between. CDR3 nucleotides: TGCGCCAGCAGCCCTAACGACATGACGGATAGGCAGTACTTC. Translated: CASSPNDMTDRQYF.

The chain recombines TRBV6-5 with TRBJ2-7; 10 nucleotides line up with TRBD2. Unmatched junction bases numbered 9, after V lost 9 bases and J lost 1 base. CDR3 length: 15 residues. Per germline, CDR1 MNHEY and CDR2 SVGAGI. The CDR3 protein is CASTPGLAISYEQYF. DNA for the CDR3: TGTGCCAGTACCCCGGGACTAGCGATATCCTACGAGCAGTACTTC.

The chain recombines TRBV29-1 with TRBJ2-7, with 7 positions matching TRBD2. Germline CDR1 SQVTM, CDR2 ANQGSEA. CDR3 size: 15 residues. J was trimmed by 2 bases and V by 3 bases; bases with no gene match: 10. The CDR3 spells CSVDVTGTTTYEQYF. CDR3 DNA: TGCAGCGTTGATGTAACCGGGACTACCACCTACGAGCAGTACTTC.

The chain joins TRBV18 to TRBJ1-1; D gene unclear. The CDR3 totals 14 residues. Germline V gene data show CDR1 as KGHSH and CDR2 as LQKENI. V lost 9 bases and J 7 bases, leaving 21 bases between the germline ends. CDR3 residues: CASLKLTEHSEAFF. The CDR3 bases are TGTGCCAGTCTCAAGCTTACCGAACACAGTGAAGCTTTCTTT.

The V gene is TRBV27, the J gene TRBJ1-1, with 9 bases lining up with TRBD1. With V trimmed by 5 bases and J by 5 bases, 15 bases remained unmatched. The CDR3 runs to 17 residues. The V gene's germline CDR1 is MNHEY and CDR2 SMNVEV (reference sequence). Here the CDR3 DNA reads TGTGCCAGCAGTACCTCCCGGGACAGGGTTCTTCCGACTGAAGCTTTCTTT. Translating gives CASSTSRDRVLPTEAFF.

CDR3 amino acids: CASSDHLQGAYGYTF. The DNA of the CDR3 is TGTGCCAGCAGTGACCACTTACAGGGTGCCTATGGCTACACCTTC. The V call is TRBV6-1, the J call TRBJ1-2; maybe TRBD1 (6 bases). Trimming shortened V by 3 bases and J by 4 bases, and 15 bases separated the two germline ends. The germline V gene encodes CDR1 MNHNS and CDR2 SASEGT. The CDR3 is made up of 15 amino acids.